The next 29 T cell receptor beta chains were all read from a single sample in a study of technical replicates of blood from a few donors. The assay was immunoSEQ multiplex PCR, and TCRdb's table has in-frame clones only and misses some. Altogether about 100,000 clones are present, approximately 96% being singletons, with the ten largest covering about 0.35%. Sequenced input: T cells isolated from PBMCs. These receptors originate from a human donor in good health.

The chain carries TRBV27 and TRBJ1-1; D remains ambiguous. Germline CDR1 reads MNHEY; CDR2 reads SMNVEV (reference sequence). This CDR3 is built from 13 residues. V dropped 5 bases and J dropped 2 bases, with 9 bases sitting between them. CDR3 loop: CASSLHLNTEAFF. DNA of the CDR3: TGTGCCAGCAGTCTCCACTTAAACACTGAAGCTTTCTTT.

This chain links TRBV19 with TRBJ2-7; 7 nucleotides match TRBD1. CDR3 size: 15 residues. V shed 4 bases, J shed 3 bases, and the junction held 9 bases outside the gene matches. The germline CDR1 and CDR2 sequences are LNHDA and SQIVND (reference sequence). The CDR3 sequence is CASSTETGSIYEQYF. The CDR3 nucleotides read TGTGCCAGTAGTACCGAGACAGGGAGCATCTACGAGCAGTACTTC.

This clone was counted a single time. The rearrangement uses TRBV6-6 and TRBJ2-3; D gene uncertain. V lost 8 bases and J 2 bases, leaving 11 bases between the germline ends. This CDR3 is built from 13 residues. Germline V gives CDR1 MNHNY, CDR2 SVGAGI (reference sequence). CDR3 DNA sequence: TGTGCCAGCGGTCACCAGTTCACAGATACGCAGTATTTT. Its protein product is CASGHQFTDTQYF.

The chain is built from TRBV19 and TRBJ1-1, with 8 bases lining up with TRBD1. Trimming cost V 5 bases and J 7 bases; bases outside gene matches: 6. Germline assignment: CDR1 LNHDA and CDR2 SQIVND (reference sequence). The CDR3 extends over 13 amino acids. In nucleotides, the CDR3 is TGTGCCAGTAGTCCAGGACAGGGACTTGAAGCTTTCTTT. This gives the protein CASSPGQGLEAFF. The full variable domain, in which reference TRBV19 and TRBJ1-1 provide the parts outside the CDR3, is DGGITQSPKYLFRKEGQNVTLSCEQNLNHDAMYWYRQDPGQGLRLIYYSQIVNDFQKGDIAEGYSVSREKKESFPLTVTSAQKNPTAFYLCASSPGQGLEAFFGQGTRLTVV.

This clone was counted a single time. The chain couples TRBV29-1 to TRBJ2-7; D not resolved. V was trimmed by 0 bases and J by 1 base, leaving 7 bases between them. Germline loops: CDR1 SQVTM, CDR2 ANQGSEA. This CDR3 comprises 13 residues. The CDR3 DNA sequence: TGCAGCGTTGAAGACCCGAGTTCCTACGAGCAGTACTTC. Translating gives CSVEDPSSYEQYF.

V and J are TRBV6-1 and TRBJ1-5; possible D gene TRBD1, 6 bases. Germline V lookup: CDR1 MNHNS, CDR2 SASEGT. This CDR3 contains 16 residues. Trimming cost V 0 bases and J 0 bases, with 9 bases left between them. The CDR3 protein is CASSEAWTVSNQPQHF. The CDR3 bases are TGTGCCAGCAGTGAAGCCTGGACAGTTAGCAATCAGCCCCAGCATTTT.

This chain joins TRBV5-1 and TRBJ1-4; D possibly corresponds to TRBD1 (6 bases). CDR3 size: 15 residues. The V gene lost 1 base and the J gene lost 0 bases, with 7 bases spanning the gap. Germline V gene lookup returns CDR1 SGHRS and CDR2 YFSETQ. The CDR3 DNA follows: TGCGCCAGCAGCTTGCGGACAGCAACTAATGAAAAACTGTTTTTT. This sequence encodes CASSLRTATNEKLFF.

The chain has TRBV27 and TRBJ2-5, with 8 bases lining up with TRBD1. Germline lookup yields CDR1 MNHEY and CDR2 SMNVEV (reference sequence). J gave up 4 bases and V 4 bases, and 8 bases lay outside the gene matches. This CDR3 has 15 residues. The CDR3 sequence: CASSSWTGSRETQYF. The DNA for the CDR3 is TGTGCCAGCAGTTCCTGGACAGGGAGTCGAGAGACCCAGTACTTC.

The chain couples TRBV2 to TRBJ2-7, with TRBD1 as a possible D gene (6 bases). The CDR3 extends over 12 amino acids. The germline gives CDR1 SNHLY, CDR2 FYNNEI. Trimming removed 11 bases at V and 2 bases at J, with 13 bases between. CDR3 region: CASWTAAYEQYF. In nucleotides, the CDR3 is TGTGCCTCCTGGACAGCTGCCTACGAGCAGTACTTC.

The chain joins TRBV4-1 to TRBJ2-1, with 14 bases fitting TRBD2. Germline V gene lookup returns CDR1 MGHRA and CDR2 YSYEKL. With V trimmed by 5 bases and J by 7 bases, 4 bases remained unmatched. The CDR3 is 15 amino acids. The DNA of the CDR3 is TGCGCCAGCAGCGCGACTAGCGGGAGGGGTAATGAGCAGTTCTTC. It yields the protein CASSATSGRGNEQFF.

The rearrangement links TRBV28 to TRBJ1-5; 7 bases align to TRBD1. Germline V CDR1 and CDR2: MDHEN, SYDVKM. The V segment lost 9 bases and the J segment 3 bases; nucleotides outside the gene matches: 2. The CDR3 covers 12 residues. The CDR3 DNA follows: TGTGCCAGTACAGGGGTCAATCAGCCCCAGCATTTT. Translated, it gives CASTGVNQPQHF.

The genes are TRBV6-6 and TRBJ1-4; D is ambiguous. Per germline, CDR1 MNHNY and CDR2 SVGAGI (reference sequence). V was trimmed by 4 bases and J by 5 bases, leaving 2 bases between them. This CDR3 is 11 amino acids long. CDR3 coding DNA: TGTGCCAGCAGTTTAAATGAAAAACTGTTTTTT. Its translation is CASSLNEKLFF.

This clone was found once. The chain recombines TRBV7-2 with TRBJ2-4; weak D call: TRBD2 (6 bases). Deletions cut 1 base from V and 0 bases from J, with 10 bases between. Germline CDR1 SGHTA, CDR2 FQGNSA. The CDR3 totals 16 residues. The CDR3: CASSLGGTIAKNIQYF. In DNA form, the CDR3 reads TGTGCCAGCAGCTTAGGCGGGACCATAGCCAAAAACATTCAGTACTTC.

CDR3 nucleotide sequence: TGTGCCAGTAGAGCAGGGGGCCCCCGTATGAACACTGAAGCTTTCTTT. Translating it yields CASRAGGPRMNTEAFF. The chain has TRBV5-6 and TRBJ1-1; 8 bases map to TRBD1. The CDR3 extends over 16 amino acids. Germline V lookup: CDR1 SGHDT, CDR2 YYEEEE. The V segment lost 8 bases and the J segment 0 bases; nucleotides outside the gene matches: 12.

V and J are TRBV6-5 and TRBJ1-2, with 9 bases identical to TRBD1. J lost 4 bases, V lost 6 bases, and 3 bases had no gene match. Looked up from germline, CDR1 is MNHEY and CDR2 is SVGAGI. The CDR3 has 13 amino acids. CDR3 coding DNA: TGTGCCAGCAGGAGGACAGGGGTCTATGGCTACACCTTC. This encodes CASRRTGVYGYTF.

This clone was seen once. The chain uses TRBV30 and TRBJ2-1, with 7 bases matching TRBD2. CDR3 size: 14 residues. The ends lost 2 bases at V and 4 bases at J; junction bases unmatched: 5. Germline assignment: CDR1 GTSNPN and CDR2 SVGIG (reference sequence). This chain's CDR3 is CAWSLGTTYNEQFF. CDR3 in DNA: TGTGCCTGGAGTCTGGGGACTACATACAATGAGCAGTTCTTC.

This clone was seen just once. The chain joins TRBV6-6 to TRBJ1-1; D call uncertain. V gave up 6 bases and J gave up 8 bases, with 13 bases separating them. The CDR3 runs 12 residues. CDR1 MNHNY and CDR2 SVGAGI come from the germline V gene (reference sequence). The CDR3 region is CASSYSGSEAFF. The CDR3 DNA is TGTGCCAGCAGCTACAGCGGTTCGGAAGCTTTCTTT.

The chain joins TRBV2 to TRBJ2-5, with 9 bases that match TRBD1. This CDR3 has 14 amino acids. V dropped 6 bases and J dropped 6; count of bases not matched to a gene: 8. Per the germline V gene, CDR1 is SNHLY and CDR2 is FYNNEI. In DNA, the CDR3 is TGTGCCAGCAGGGACAGGGGAGGCGGAAAGACCCAGTACTTC. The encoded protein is CASRDRGGGKTQYF.

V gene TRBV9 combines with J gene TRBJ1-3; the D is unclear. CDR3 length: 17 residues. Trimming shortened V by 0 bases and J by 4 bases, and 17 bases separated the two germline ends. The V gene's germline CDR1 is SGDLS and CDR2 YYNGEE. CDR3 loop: CASSVALRERGGNTIYF. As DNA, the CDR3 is TGTGCCAGCAGCGTAGCTTTGAGGGAACGGGGAGGAAACACCATATATTTT.

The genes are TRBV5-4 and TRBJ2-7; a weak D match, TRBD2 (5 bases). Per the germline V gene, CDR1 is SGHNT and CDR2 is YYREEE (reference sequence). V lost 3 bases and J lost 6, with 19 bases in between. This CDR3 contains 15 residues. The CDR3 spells CASSSSGPRASEQYF. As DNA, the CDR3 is TGTGCCAGCAGCTCAAGCGGCCCAAGAGCTAGCGAGCAGTACTTC.

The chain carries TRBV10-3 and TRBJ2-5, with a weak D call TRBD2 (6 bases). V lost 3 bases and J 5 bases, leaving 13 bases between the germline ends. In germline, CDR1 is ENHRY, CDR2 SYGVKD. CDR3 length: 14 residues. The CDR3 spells CAISEAAGRETQYF. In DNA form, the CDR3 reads TGTGCCATCAGTGAAGCGGCAGGGAGGGAGACCCAGTACTTC.

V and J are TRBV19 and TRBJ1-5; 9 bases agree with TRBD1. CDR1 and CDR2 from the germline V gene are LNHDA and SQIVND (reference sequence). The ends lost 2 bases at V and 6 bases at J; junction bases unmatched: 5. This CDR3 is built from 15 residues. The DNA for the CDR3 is TGTGCCAGTAGTATAATAATGACAGGGGGTCAGCCCCAGCATTTT. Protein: CASSIIMTGGQPQHF.

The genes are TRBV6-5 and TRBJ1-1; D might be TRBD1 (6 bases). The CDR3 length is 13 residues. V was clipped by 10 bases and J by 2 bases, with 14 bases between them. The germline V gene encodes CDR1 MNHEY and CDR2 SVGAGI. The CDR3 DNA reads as TGTGCCATTCTGGACAGCCTAAACACTGAAGCTTTCTTT. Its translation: CAILDSLNTEAFF.

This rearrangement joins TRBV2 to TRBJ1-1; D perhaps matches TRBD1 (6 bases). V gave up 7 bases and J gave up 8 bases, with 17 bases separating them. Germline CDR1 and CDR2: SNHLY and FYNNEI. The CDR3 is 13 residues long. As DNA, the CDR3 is TGTGCCAGCAATCCGGGTTGGGGGCGAGAAGCTTTCTTT. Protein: CASNPGWGREAFF.

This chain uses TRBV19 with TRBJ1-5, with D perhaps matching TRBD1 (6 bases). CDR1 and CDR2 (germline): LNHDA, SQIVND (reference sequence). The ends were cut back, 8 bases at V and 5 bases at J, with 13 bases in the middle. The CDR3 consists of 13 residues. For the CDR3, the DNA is TGTGCCAGTGGACAGTGGTTTGATCAGCCCCAGCATTTT. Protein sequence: CASGQWFDQPQHF.

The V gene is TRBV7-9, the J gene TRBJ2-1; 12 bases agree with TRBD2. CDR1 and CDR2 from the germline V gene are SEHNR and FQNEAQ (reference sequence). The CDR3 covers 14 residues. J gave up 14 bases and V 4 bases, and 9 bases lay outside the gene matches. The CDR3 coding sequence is TGTGCCAGCAGCTCCTTCCTAGCGGGAGGGGGAAAGTTCTTC. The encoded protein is CASSSFLAGGGKFF.

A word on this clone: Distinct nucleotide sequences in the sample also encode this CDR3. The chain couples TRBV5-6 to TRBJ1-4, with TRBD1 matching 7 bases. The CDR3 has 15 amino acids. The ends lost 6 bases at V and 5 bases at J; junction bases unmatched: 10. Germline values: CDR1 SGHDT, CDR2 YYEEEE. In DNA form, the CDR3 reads TGTGCCAGCAACAACAAGGGGGCGGGAAATGAAAAACTGTTTTTT. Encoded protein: CASNNKGAGNEKLFF.

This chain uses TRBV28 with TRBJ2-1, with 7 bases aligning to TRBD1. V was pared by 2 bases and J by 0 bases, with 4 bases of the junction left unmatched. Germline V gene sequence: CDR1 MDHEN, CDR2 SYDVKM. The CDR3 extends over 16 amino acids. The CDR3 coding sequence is TGTGCCAGCAGTTTACTAGGGGACAGCTCCTACAATGAGCAGTTCTTC. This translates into CASSLLGDSSYNEQFF.

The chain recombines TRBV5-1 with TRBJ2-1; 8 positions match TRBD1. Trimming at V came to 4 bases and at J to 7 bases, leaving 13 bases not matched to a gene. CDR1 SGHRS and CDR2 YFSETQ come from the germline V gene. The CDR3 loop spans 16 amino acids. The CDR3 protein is CASSPYRVQGVNEQFF. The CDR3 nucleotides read TGCGCCAGCAGCCCTTATAGGGTACAGGGGGTAAATGAGCAGTTCTTC.